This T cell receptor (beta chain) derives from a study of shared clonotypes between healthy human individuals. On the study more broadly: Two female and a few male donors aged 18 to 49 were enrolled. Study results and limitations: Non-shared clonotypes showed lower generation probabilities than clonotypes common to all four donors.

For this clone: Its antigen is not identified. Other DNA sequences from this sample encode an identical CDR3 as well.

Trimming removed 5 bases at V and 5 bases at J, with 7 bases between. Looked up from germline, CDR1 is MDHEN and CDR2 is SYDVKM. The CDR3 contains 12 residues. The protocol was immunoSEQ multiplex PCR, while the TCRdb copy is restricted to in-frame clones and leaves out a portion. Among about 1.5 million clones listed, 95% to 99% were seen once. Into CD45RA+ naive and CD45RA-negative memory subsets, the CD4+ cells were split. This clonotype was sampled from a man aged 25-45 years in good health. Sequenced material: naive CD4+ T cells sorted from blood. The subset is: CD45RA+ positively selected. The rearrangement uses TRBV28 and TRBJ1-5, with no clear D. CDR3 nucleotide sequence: TGTGCCAGCAGTCAAGGTTATCAGCCCCAGCATTTT. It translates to CASSQGYQPQHF.